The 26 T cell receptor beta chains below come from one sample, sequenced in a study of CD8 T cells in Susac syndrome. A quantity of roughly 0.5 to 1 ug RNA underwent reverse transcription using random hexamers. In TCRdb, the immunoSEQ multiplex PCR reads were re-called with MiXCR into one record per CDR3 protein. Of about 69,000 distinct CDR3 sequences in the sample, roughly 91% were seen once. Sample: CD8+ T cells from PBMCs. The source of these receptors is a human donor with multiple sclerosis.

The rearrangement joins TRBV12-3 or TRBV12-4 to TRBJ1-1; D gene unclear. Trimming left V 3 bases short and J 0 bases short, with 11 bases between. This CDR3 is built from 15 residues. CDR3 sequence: CASSFWAGMNTEAFF. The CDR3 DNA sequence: TGTGCCAGCAGTTTTTGGGCAGGTATGAACACTGAAGCTTTCTTT.

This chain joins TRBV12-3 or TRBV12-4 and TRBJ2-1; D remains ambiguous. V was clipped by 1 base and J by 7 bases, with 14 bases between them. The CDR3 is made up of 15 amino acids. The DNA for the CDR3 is TGTGCCAGCAGTTTAGGGGGTCCCTTTGGAAATGAGCAGTTCTTC. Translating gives CASSLGGPFGNEQFF.

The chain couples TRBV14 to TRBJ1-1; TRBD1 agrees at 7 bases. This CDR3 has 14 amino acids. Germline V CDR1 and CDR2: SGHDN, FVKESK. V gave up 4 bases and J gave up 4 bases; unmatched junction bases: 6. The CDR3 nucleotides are TGTGCCAGCAGCCTGAGGGGGCTGGTCACTGAAGCTTTCTTT. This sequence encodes CASSLRGLVTEAFF.

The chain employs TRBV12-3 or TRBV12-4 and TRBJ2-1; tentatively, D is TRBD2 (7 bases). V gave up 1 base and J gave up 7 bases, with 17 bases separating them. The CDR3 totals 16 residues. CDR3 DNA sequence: TGTGCCAGCAGTTTAGATGAGGGGGGGTATACGAATGAGCAGTTCTTC. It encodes CASSLDEGGYTNEQFF.

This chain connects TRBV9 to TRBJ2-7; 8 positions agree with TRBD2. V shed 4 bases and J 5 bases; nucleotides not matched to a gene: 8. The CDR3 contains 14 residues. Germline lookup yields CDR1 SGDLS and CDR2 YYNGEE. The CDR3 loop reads CASSPRLARHEQYF. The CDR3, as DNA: TGTGCCAGCAGCCCTCGACTAGCGAGGCACGAGCAGTACTTC.

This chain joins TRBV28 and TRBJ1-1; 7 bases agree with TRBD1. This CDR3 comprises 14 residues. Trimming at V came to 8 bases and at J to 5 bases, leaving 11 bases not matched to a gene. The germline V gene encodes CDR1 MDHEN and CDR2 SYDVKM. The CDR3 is CASLFEGARTEAFF. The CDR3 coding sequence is TGTGCCAGCCTCTTCGAGGGGGCGAGAACTGAAGCTTTCTTT.

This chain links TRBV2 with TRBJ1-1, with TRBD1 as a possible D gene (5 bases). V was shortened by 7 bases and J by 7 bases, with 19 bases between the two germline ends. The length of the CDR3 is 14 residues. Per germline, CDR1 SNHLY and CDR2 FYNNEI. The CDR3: CASTGGGAGHEAFF. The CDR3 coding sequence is TGTGCCAGCACCGGAGGAGGGGCAGGCCATGAAGCTTTCTTT.

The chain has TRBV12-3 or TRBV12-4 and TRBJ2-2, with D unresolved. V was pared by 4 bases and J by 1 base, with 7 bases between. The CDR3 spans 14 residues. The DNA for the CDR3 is TGTGCCAGCAGTTCTACCGGGAACACCGGGGAGCTGTTTTTT. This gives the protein CASSSTGNTGELFF.

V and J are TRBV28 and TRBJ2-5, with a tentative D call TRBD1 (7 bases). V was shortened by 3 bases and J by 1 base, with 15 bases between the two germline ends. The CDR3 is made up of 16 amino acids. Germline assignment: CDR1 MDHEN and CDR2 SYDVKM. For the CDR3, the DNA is TGTGCCAGCAGTTTGGATGCAGGGGGGTTCCAAGAGACCCAGTACTTC. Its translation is CASSLDAGGFQETQYF.

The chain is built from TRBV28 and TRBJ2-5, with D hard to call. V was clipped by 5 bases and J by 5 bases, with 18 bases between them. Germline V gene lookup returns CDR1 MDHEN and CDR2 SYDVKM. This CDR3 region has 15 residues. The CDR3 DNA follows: TGTGCCAGCAGTGGGTTCCAGCATTTGTGGGAGACCCAGTACTTC. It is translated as CASSGFQHLWETQYF.

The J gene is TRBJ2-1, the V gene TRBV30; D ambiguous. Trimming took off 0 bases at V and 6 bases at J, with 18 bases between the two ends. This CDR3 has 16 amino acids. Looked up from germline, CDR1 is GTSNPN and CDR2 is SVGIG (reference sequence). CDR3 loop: CAWSVLHGGRTNEQFF. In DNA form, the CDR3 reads TGTGCCTGGAGTGTACTCCATGGCGGTAGGACCAATGAGCAGTTCTTC.

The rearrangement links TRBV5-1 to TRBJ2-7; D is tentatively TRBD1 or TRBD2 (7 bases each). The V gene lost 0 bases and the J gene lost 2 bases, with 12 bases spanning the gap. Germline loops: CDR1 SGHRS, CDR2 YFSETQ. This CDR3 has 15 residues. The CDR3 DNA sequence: TGCGCCAGCAGCTTGGGGGAGGGGGCCGCCTACGAGCAGTACTTC. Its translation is CASSLGEGAAYEQYF.

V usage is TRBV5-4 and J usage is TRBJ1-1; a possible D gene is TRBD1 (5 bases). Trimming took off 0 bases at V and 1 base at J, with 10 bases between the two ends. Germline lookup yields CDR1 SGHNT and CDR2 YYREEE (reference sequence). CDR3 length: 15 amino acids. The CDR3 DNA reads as TGTGCCAGCAGCTTGGAGCAGGGAGGGAACACTGAAGCTTTCTTT. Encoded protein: CASSLEQGGNTEAFF.

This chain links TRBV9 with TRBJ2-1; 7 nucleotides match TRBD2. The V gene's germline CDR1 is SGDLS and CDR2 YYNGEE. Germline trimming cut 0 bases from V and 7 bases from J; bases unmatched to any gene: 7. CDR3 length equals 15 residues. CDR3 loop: CASSVGAGSGNEQFF. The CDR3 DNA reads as TGTGCCAGCAGCGTAGGAGCGGGAAGCGGGAATGAGCAGTTCTTC.

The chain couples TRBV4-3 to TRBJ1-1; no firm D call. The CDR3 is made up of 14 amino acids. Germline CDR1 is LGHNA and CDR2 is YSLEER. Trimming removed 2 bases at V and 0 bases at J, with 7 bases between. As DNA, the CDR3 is TGCGCCAGCAGCCAAACGACGCTGAACACTGAAGCTTTCTTT. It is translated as CASSQTTLNTEAFF.

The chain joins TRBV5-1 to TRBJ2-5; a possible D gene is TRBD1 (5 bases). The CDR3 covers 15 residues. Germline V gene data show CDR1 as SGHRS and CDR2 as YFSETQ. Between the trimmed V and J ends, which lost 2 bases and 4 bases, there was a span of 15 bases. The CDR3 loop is CASSFVAAGIETQYF. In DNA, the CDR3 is TGCGCCAGCAGCTTTGTTGCTGCAGGGATAGAGACCCAGTACTTC.

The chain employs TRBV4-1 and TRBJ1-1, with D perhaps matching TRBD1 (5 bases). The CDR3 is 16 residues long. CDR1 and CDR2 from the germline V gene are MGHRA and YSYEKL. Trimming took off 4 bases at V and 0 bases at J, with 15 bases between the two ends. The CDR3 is CASSPPGGWMNTEAFF. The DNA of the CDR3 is TGCGCCAGCAGCCCTCCGGGGGGGTGGATGAACACTGAAGCTTTCTTT.

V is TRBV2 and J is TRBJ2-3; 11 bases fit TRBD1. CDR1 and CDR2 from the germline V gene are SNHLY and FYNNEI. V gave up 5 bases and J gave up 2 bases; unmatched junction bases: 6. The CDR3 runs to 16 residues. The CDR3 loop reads CASSSGTGGSTDTQYF. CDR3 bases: TGTGCCAGCAGTTCCGGGACAGGGGGGTCCACAGATACGCAGTATTTT. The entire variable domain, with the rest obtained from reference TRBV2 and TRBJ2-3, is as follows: EPEVTQTPSHQVTQMGQEVILRCVPISNHLYFYWYRQILGQKVEFLVSFYNNEISEKSEIFDDQFSVERPDGSNFTLKIRSTKLEDSAMYFCASSSGTGGSTDTQYFGPGTRLTVL.

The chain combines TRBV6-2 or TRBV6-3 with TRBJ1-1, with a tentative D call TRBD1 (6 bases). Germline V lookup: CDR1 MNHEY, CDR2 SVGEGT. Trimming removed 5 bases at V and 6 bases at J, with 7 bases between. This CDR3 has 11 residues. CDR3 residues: CASSGGSEAFF. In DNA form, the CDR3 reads TGTGCCAGCAGTGGGGGCTCTGAAGCTTTCTTT.

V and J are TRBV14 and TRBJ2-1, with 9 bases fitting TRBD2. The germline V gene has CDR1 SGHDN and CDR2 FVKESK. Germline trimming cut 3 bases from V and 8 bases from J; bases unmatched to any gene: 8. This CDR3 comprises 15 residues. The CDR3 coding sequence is TGTGCCAGCAGCCATGAACTAGCGGGCGTATATGAGCAGTTCTTC. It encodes CASSHELAGVYEQFF.

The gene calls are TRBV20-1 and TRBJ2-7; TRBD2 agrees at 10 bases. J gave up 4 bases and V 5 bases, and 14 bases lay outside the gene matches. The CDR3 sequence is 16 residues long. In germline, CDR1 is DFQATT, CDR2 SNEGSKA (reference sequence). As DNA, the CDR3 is TGCAGTGCTCCGTCCCTAGCGGGGGCCCTCGGGTACGAGCAGTACTTC. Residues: CSAPSLAGALGYEQYF.

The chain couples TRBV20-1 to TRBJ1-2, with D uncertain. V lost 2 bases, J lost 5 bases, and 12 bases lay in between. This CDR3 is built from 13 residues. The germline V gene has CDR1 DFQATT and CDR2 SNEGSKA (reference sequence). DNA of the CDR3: TGCAGTGCTAGACCTCCGGAGGTTTATGGCTACACCTTC. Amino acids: CSARPPEVYGYTF.

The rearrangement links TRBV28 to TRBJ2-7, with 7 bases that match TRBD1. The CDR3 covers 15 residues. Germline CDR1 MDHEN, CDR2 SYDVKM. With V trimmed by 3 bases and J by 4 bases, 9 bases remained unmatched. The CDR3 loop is CASSLSHRGRYEQYF. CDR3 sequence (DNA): TGTGCCAGCAGTTTGTCCCACAGGGGCCGGTACGAGCAGTACTTC.

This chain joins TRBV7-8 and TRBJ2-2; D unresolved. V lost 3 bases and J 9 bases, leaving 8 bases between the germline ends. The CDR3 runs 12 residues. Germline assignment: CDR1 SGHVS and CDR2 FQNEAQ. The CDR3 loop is CASSFGVWELFF. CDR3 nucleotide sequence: TGTGCCAGCAGCTTTGGGGTCTGGGAGCTGTTTTTT.

CDR3 bases: TGTGCCAGCAGTTACGGACAGGGAATTCAGCCCCAGCATTTT. Its protein product is CASSYGQGIQPQHF. V is TRBV6-5 and J is TRBJ1-5, with 8 positions matching TRBD1. J lost 6 bases, V lost 2 bases, and 3 bases had no gene match. The length of the CDR3 is 14 residues. CDR1 MNHEY and CDR2 SVGAGI come from the germline V gene.

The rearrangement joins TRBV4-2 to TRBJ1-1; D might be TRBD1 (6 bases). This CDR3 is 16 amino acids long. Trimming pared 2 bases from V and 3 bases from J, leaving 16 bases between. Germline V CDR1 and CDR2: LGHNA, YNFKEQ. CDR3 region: CASSQPLWEGDTEAFF. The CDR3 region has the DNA TGTGCCAGCAGCCAACCCCTATGGGAGGGGGACACTGAAGCTTTCTTT.